These T cell receptor beta chains were read from a single sample in a study of cytotoxic CD8 clonotypes in ibrutinib-treated CLL. The protocol was immunoSEQ multiplex PCR, while the TCRdb copy is restricted to in-frame clones and leaves out a portion. The sample holds some 140,000 clones, around 93% seen once. Sample: PBMCs, taken after 12 months of ibrutinib treatment. The receptors shown here come from a human donor with chronic lymphocytic leukemia. CDR3s include the opening cysteine and the closing phenylalanine or tryptophan. Clone size is shown for a subset of rows, as once, few, many or a class of expanded clone.

J	V	size	CDR3
TRBJ2-7	TRBV19	NA	CASMGTSGRAPYEQYF
TRBJ2-5	TRBV2	once	CASSDAAGGETQYF
TRBJ2-1	TRBV11-3	NA	CASSLGTTSYNEQFF
TRBJ2-5	TRBV5-4	NA	CAIGPQETQYF
TRBJ2-7	TRBV5-1	NA	CASSSGLAYYEQYF
TRBJ2-2	TRBV19	NA	CASSVGQGLRNTGELFF
TRBJ2-5	TRBV14	NA	CASTQTDSHQETQYF
TRBJ2-7	TRBV6-6	NA	CASSRTGSYEQYF
TRBJ1-2	TRBV7-3	NA	CASSLNSPNYGYTF
TRBJ2-7	TRBV28	NA	CASRRGQGEVEQYF
TRBJ2-3	TRBV6-4	NA	CASSVGPGTDTQYF
TRBJ2-7	TRBV27	NA	CASTDGYEQYF
TRBJ2-2	TRBV19	NA	CASKSGAGIGTGELFF
TRBJ2-1	TRBV7-9	once	CASSFPSGNKKVNEQFF
TRBJ1-5	TRBV28	NA	CASSFRDRHHF
TRBJ1-3	TRBV18	NA	CASSPNSGNTIYF
TRBJ2-1	TRBV5-1	NA	CASSGTLSYNEQFF
TRBJ2-7	TRBV2	NA	CASSVDRGDYEQYF
TRBJ2-2	TRBV7-2	NA	CASAVVAGARTGELFF
TRBJ1-5	TRBV12-5	NA	CASARADQPQHF
TRBJ2-7	TRBV9	NA	CASSEDGLSYEQYF
TRBJ1-2	TRBV7-9	NA	CASSLAGGTGYTF
TRBJ2-1	TRBV7-2	NA	CASSLTDNEQFF
TRBJ2-7	TRBV5-1	NA	CASSLRVAEPYEQYF